A single sample gave rise to the 4 T cell receptor beta chains below, sequenced in a study of T cells in Graves' hyperthyroidism and ophthalmopathy. It was RNA transcripts that yielded the amplified TCR beta CDR3 regions. A first-round RT-PCR of the TCR CDR3 used the HTBI primer set. TCRdb analysed the multiplex PCR reads with MiXCR anew, one entry per CDR3 protein. In the table there are 600,000 to 700,000 distinct CDR3 sequences, just under 45% of which are singletons. Sequencing used peripheral blood or thyroid tissue (not recorded which). The receptors come from an adult man with Graves' disease, either hyperthyroidism or ophthalmopathy (not recorded which).

The chain has TRBV6-2 or TRBV6-3 and TRBJ1-4; D unclear. CDR1 is MNHEY and CDR2 is SVGEGT in the germline V gene. The CDR3 has 15 residues. V was trimmed by 5 bases and J by 1 base, leaving 11 bases between them. The CDR3 sequence is CASSPDLGTNEKLFF. As DNA, the CDR3 is TGTGCCAGCAGTCCTGATTTAGGAACTAATGAAAAACTGTTTTTT.

The chain recombines TRBV25-1 with TRBJ1-6, with 8 bases lining up with TRBD1. V lost 2 bases, J lost 9 bases, and 15 bases stayed unmatched. This CDR3 has 18 residues. Germline-derived CDR1 and CDR2 are MGHDK and SYGVNS. CDR3 region: CASSELPIIRTGSSPLHF. The CDR3 nucleotides are TGTGCCAGCAGTGAACTCCCCATTATCAGGACAGGGAGTTCACCCCTCCACTTT.

This clonotype has only a few counts. V gene TRBV2 combines with J gene TRBJ1-2; no definite D call. Trimming took off 0 bases at V and 0 bases at J, with 17 bases between the two ends. CDR3 length equals 18 residues. Germline loops: CDR1 SNHLY, CDR2 FYNNEI. The CDR3 nucleotides are TGTGCCAGCAGTGAAGCGGCTCGGTCTTACCAGCCTAACTATGGCTACACCTTC. This gives the protein CASSEAARSYQPNYGYTF.

The rearrangement joins TRBV19 to TRBJ1-1, with TRBD1 matching 9 bases. The CDR3 is made up of 16 amino acids. J lost 7 bases, V lost 7 bases, and 16 bases had no gene match. Germline CDR1 reads LNHDA; CDR2 reads SQIVND (reference sequence). The CDR3 sequence: CASTQSSGQGVGEAFF. The CDR3 DNA sequence: TGTGCCAGTACTCAATCATCGGGACAGGGAGTTGGTGAAGCTTTCTTT.